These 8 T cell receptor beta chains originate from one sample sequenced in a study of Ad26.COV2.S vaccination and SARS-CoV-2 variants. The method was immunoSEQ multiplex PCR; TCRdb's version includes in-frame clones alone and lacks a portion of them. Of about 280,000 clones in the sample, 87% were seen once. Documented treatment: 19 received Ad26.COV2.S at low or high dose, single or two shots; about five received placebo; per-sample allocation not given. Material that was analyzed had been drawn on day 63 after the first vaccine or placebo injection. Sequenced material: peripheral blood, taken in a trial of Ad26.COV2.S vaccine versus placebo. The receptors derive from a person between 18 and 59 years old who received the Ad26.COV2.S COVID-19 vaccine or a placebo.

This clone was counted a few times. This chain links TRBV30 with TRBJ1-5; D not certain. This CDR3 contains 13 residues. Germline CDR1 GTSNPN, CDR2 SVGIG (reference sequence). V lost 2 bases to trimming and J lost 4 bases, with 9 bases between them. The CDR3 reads CAWSQGWNQPQHF. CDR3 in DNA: TGTGCCTGGAGTCAAGGTTGGAATCAGCCCCAGCATTTT. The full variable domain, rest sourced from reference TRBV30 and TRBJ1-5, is SQTIHQWPATLVQPVGSPLSLECTVEGTSNPNLYWYRQAAGRGLQLLFYSVGIGQISSEVPQNLSASRPQDRQFILSSKKLLLSDSGFYLCAWSQGWNQPQHFGDGTRLSIL.

The chain's CDR3 is CASSVESGDRGRGYTF. The CDR3, as DNA: TGTGCCAGCAGCGTAGAATCCGGGGACAGGGGTCGGGGCTACACCTTC. V gene TRBV9 combines with J gene TRBJ1-2, with 10 bases matching TRBD1. Looked up from germline, CDR1 is SGDLS and CDR2 is YYNGEE. The CDR3 runs 16 residues. The ends lost 0 bases at V and 8 bases at J; junction bases unmatched: 10.

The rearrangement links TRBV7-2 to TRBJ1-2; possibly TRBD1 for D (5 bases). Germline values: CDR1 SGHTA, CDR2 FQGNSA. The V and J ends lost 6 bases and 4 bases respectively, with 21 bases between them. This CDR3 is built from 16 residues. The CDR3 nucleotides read TGTGCCAGCAGTGAGGGCTTCGGACATATGGGCTATGGCTACACCTTC. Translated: CASSEGFGHMGYGYTF.

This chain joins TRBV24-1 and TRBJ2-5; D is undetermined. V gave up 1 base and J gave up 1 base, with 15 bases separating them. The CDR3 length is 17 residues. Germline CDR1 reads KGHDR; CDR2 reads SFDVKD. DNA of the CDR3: TGTGCCACCAGTGATTTAGACCCTGGGGTCTGCCAAGAGACCCAGTACTTC. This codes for CATSDLDPGVCQETQYF.

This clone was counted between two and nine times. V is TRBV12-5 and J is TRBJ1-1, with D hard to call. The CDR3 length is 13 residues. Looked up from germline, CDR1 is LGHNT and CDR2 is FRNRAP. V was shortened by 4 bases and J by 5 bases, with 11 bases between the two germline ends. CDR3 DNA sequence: TGTGCTAGTGGTTCTGGTCAGCTAACTGAAGCTTTCTTT. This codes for CASGSGQLTEAFF. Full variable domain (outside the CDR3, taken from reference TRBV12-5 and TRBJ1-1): DARVTQTPRHKVTEMGQEVTMRCQPILGHNTVFWYRQTMMQGLELLAYFRNRAPLDDSGMPKDRFSAEMPDATLATLKIQPSEPRDSAVYFCASGSGQLTEAFFGQGTRLTVV.

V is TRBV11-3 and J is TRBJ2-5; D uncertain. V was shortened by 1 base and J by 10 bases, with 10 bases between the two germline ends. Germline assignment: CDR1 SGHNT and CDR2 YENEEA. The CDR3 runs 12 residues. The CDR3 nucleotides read TGTGCCAGCAGCTTAGGTAGTTCTGGCCAGTACTTC. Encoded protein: CASSLGSSGQYF.

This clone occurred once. CDR3 bases: TGCGCCAGCAGTCAATCGAGAAGGGCTAGCACTGAAGCTTTCTTT. Encoded protein: CASSQSRRASTEAFF. The chain uses TRBV23-1 and TRBJ1-1; D is undetermined. TRBV23-1 is classed as an ORF, of uncertain function. The CDR3 is 15 residues long. The ends were cut back, 0 bases at V and 4 bases at J, with 12 bases in the middle.

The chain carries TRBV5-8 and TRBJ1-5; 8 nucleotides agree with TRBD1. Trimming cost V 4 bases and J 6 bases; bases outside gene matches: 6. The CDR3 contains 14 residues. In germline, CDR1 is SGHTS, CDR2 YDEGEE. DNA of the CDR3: TGTGCCAGCAGCCGAAGGACAGGGCCTCAGCCCCAGCATTTT. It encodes CASSRRTGPQPQHF.